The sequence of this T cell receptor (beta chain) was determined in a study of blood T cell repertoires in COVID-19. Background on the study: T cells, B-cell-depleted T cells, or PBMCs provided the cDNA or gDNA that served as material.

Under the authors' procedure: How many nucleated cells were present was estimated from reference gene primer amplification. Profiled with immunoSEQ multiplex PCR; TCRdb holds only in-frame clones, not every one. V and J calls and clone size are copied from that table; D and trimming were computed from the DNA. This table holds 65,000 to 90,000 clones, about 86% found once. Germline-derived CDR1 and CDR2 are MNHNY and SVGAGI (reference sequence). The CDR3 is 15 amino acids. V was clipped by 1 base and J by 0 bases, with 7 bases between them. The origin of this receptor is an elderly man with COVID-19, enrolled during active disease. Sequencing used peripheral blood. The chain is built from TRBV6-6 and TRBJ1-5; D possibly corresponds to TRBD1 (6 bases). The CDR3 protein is CASSYWDNSNQPQHF. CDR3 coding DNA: TGTGCCAGCAGTTACTGGGACAATAGCAATCAGCCCCAGCATTTT.